The 26 T cell receptor beta chains below all came from one sample that was sequenced in a study of blood T cells in healthy people across ages. Alongside a J-beta primer mix, a sample-barcoded 5' primer served in a second PCR lasting 7 to 11 cycles. TCRdb ran MiXCR on the 5' RACE reads and lists one entry per CDR3 protein. This sample has about 770,000 distinct CDR3 sequences, with around two fifths found just once. The sample taken for sequencing was blood. The receptors stem from a man in his sixties in good health.

The V gene is TRBV7-2, the J gene TRBJ2-4; D is ambiguous. The CDR3 totals 12 residues. V was trimmed by 1 base and J by 9 bases, leaving 7 bases between them. Germline assignment: CDR1 SGHTA and CDR2 FQGNSA. CDR3 bases: TGTGCCAGCAGCTTAGAACGAAGCATTCAGTACTTC. It translates to CASSLERSIQYF.

This chain uses TRBV7-9 with TRBJ2-7; the match to TRBD1 covers 9 bases. CDR1 and CDR2 (germline): SEHNR, FQNEAQ (reference sequence). The CDR3 is 15 residues long. With V trimmed by 0 bases and J by 5 bases, 5 bases remained unmatched. In nucleotides, the CDR3 is TGTGCCAGCAGCTTAGCCGGACAGGGGAGGCACGAGCAGTACTTC. Residues: CASSLAGQGRHEQYF.

The rearrangement joins TRBV6-2 or TRBV6-3 to TRBJ2-3; 8 bases match TRBD2. This CDR3 comprises 16 residues. V gave up 4 bases and J gave up 8 bases; unmatched junction bases: 14. Germline V lookup: CDR1 MNHEY, CDR2 SVGEGT. CDR3 sequence reads: CASSSEERGRGVTQYF. CDR3 nucleotides: TGTGCCAGCAGTTCCGAGGAGCGGGGGCGAGGGGTTACGCAGTATTTT.

In its sample, this clonotype was seen many times. The rearrangement links TRBV29-1 to TRBJ2-1; no reliable D call. CDR1 and CDR2 from the germline V gene are SQVTM and ANQGSEA. Trimming cost V 6 bases and J 6 bases, with 18 bases left between them. The CDR3 runs 14 residues. The CDR3 loop is CSVYMANSLNEQFF. The CDR3 DNA reads as TGCAGCGTCTATATGGCGAATAGCCTCAATGAGCAGTTCTTC.

This chain uses TRBV20-1 with TRBJ2-4; 9 bases line up with TRBD2. V was clipped by 2 bases and J by 3 bases; unmatched bases: 5. The CDR3 totals 15 residues. CDR1 and CDR2 from the germline V gene are DFQATT and SNEGSKA (reference sequence). CDR3 protein: CSARPSGEGKNIQYF. As DNA, the CDR3 is TGCAGTGCTAGACCTAGCGGGGAGGGCAAAAACATTCAGTACTTC.

This clonotype was recorded once. J is TRBJ2-3 and V is TRBV4-3, with D possibly being TRBD2 (5 bases). Between the trimmed V and J ends, which lost 1 base and 0 bases, there was a span of 11 bases. Germline CDR1 is LGHNA and CDR2 is YSLEER. There are 16 residues in the CDR3. This CDR3 is CASSQGVATSTDTQYF. The CDR3 DNA reads as TGCGCCAGCAGCCAAGGGGTAGCGACTAGCACAGATACGCAGTATTTT.

This clonotype was seen a few times. This CDR3 is CASSAEQGMIYEQYF. The CDR3 coding sequence is TGTGCCAGCAGCGCCGAACAGGGGATGATCTACGAGCAGTACTTC. The chain couples TRBV9 to TRBJ2-7; TRBD1 matches at 7 bases. The CDR3 has 15 amino acids. CDR1 is SGDLS and CDR2 is YYNGEE in the germline V gene. J gave up 3 bases and V 3 bases, and 9 bases lay outside the gene matches.

This sequence joins TRBV15 and TRBJ2-2, with D perhaps TRBD2 (6 bases). Trimming cost V 6 bases and J 7 bases, with 12 bases left between them. The CDR3 is made up of 13 amino acids. The V gene's germline CDR1 is LNHNV and CDR2 YYDKDF (reference sequence). This CDR3 is CATSAGPDGELFF. CDR3 coding DNA: TGTGCCACCAGTGCGGGGCCGGACGGGGAGCTGTTTTTT.

V is TRBV6-1 and J is TRBJ2-7, with D unresolved. Germline V lookup: CDR1 MNHNS, CDR2 SASEGT. Trimming removed 9 bases at V and 6 bases at J, with 21 bases between. The CDR3 runs 14 residues. CDR3 in amino acids: CASLDAGLSIEQYF. The CDR3 nucleotides read TGTGCCAGTTTAGATGCAGGCCTATCGATCGAGCAGTACTTC.

This clonotype showed up just a few times. The rearrangement joins TRBV27 to TRBJ1-5, with a tentative D call TRBD1 (5 bases). CDR3 length equals 14 residues. Looked up from germline, CDR1 is MNHEY and CDR2 is SMNVEV (reference sequence). The ends were cut back, 6 bases at V and 6 bases at J, with 15 bases in the middle. The CDR3 DNA follows: TGTGCCAGCAGCCCCGCCGGGGCGGGTCAGCCCCAGCATTTT. Protein sequence: CASSPAGAGQPQHF.

This clonotype was observed a handful of times. The chain employs TRBV6-1 and TRBJ2-5; D is perhaps TRBD2 (7 bases). Between the trimmed V and J ends, which lost 6 bases and 1 base, there was a span of 15 bases. CDR1 and CDR2 from the germline V gene are MNHNS and SASEGT. The CDR3 runs 15 residues. In DNA form, the CDR3 reads TGTGCCAGCAGGGTAATCGGGGGGCCCCAAGAGACCCAGTACTTC. This sequence encodes CASRVIGGPQETQYF.

The chain links TRBV7-9 to TRBJ1-2, with D hard to call. This CDR3 spans 15 amino acids. Trimming pared 5 bases from V and 7 bases from J, leaving 20 bases between. Germline assignment: CDR1 SEHNR and CDR2 FQNEAQ (reference sequence). In DNA, the CDR3 is TGTGCCAGCAGCCGAGGAGACTGGCCCTCGGGTGGCTACACCTTC. It translates to CASSRGDWPSGGYTF.

V is TRBV12-3 or TRBV12-4 and J is TRBJ2-7; a possible D gene is TRBD1 (6 bases). V lost 5 bases and J 7 bases, leaving 12 bases between the germline ends. The CDR3 extends over 12 amino acids. CDR3 amino acids: CASSINREEQYF. Written as DNA, the CDR3 is TGTGCCAGCAGTATAAACAGGGAAGAGCAGTACTTC.

The sample holds a few counts of this clonotype. This chain joins TRBV25-1 and TRBJ1-2; TRBD1 matches at 7 bases. Germline V gene sequence: CDR1 MGHDK, CDR2 SYGVNS. This CDR3 has 15 residues. J lost 4 bases, V lost 1 base, and 6 bases had no gene match. The CDR3 DNA is TGTGCCAGCAGTGAATCTACAGGGGAAACCTATGGCTACACCTTC. Translating gives CASSESTGETYGYTF.

This clonotype showed up just a few times. The rearrangement uses TRBV6-6 and TRBJ2-5, with 9 positions matching TRBD1. CDR1 is MNHNY and CDR2 is SVGAGI in the germline V gene (reference sequence). This CDR3 region has 15 residues. The V gene end was trimmed by 4 bases and the J gene end by 2 bases; junction bases not matched to a gene: 5. CDR3 coding DNA: TGTGCCAGCAGTTCGGGACAGGGAAGACAAGAGACCCAGTACTTC. Translated: CASSSGQGRQETQYF.

J is TRBJ2-3 and V is TRBV7-2; a possible D gene is TRBD1 (5 bases). The length of the CDR3 is 13 residues. Germline lookup yields CDR1 SGHTA and CDR2 FQGNSA. V was clipped by 5 bases and J by 12 bases, with 18 bases between them. CDR3 protein: CASSPLTGFIQYF. The CDR3, as DNA: TGTGCCAGCAGCCCCTTAACAGGTTTTATTCAGTATTTT.

This clonotype was counted between two and nine times. The chain employs TRBV4-1 and TRBJ2-7; D not certain. The germline V gene has CDR1 MGHRA and CDR2 YSYEKL. The V gene lost 0 bases and the J gene lost 0 bases, with 15 bases spanning the gap. The CDR3 has 17 amino acids. The chain's CDR3 is CASSQEGPHLISYEQYF. The DNA of the CDR3 is TGCGCCAGCAGCCAAGAAGGACCCCACCTTATCTCCTACGAGCAGTACTTC.

This clonotype was seen only a few times. The gene calls are TRBV7-9 and TRBJ2-5, with a possible D match to TRBD2 (5 bases). CDR3 length: 15 amino acids. Germline V gives CDR1 SEHNR, CDR2 FQNEAQ (reference sequence). Trimming removed 5 bases from V and 2 bases from J, with 15 bases in between. CDR3 DNA: TGTGCCAGCAGCACCCGAGGAGGACGGCAAGAGACCCAGTACTTC. Its translation is CASSTRGGRQETQYF.

The chain is built from TRBV28 and TRBJ2-5; D may be TRBD1 (5 bases). The assigned J gene may be wrong: the sequence end matches TRBJ2-7 better. The CDR3 is made up of 15 amino acids. CDR1 and CDR2 from the germline V gene are MDHEN and SYDVKM. The CDR3 nucleotides read TGTGCCACCTGCGCTACGGACATCAAGGGGTACGAGCAGTACTTC. Translating it yields CATCATDIKGYEQYF.

The V call is TRBV5-1, the J call TRBJ2-5; D is unresolved. Germline V gene data show CDR1 as SGHRS and CDR2 as YFSETQ. CDR3 length equals 14 residues. Trimming shortened V by 4 bases and J by 1 base, and 11 bases separated the two germline ends. The DNA for the CDR3 is TGCGCCAGCAGCGCCGGGCGGATCCAAGAGACCCAGTACTTC. Protein: CASSAGRIQETQYF.

The V gene is TRBV2, the J gene TRBJ1-5; D perhaps matches TRBD1 (5 bases). This CDR3 has 16 amino acids. From germline, CDR1 is SNHLY and CDR2 FYNNEI. V lost 1 base to trimming and J lost 2 bases, with 12 bases between them. The CDR3 sequence is CASSEVGRGGNQPQHF. As DNA, the CDR3 is TGTGCCAGCAGTGAAGTAGGTCGGGGGGGCAATCAGCCCCAGCATTTT.

This clonotype showed up just a few times. This rearrangement joins TRBV27 to TRBJ2-1; tentative D call: TRBD2 (7 bases). Germline loops: CDR1 MNHEY, CDR2 SMNVEV (reference sequence). V dropped 8 bases and J dropped 3 bases, with 23 bases sitting between them. The length of the CDR3 is 17 residues. The CDR3 nucleotides are TGTGCCAGCGCCCAGAGTGGGGGGGGCCTCCGCTACAATGAGCAGTTCTTC. It codes for CASAQSGGGLRYNEQFF.

The genes are TRBV6-5 and TRBJ2-7; D not certain. The ends were cut back, 4 bases at V and 3 bases at J, with 13 bases in the middle. CDR1 is MNHEY and CDR2 is SVGAGI in the germline V gene. The CDR3 has 14 amino acids. This CDR3 is CASSLRLSFYEQYF. CDR3 sequence (DNA): TGTGCCAGCAGTTTGCGTCTTAGCTTCTACGAGCAGTACTTC.

This chain's CDR3 is CSARTGLADYEQYF. The CDR3 region has the DNA TGCAGTGCCAGAACGGGACTAGCGGACTACGAGCAGTACTTC. The chain uses TRBV20-1 and TRBJ2-7, with TRBD2 matching 11 bases. The CDR3 runs to 14 residues. Germline assignment: CDR1 DFQATT and CDR2 SNEGSKA (reference sequence). V shed 6 bases and J 3 bases; nucleotides not matched to a gene: 7.

The chain is built from TRBV4-1 and TRBJ1-2; the match to TRBD1 covers 7 bases. J gave up 8 bases and V 1 base, and 13 bases lay outside the gene matches. Germline V gene data show CDR1 as MGHRA and CDR2 as YSYEKL. CDR3 size: 16 residues. In nucleotides, the CDR3 is TGCGCCAGCAGCCAAGGAGCGGCAGGGGGTACCGGCGGCTACACCTTC. It translates to CASSQGAAGGTGGYTF.

The V gene is TRBV19, the J gene TRBJ2-1; 7 nucleotides line up with TRBD1. The CDR3 spans 14 residues. The germline V gene has CDR1 LNHDA and CDR2 SQIVND (reference sequence). Germline trimming cut 5 bases from V and 3 bases from J; bases unmatched to any gene: 4. CDR3 loop: CASSEGARYNEQFF. The DNA of the CDR3 is TGTGCCAGTAGTGAGGGGGCCCGCTACAATGAGCAGTTCTTC.